This TCR beta chain was documented in a study of T cell responses to AZD1222 COVID-19 vaccine. Overall study results and limits: No day 14 peak samples; only post-peak repertoires were characterized. Only a handful of AZD1222 recipients tested seropositive at baseline.

The data were produced by immunoSEQ multiplex PCR, yet TCRdb's version contains in-frame clones alone and is incomplete. The sample consists of about 130,000 clones, roughly 80% of them appearing once. CDR1 and CDR2 (germline): SGHDT, YYEEEE. With 4 bases removed from V and 0 bases from J, the gap between germline ends came to 10 bases. The CDR3 extends over 14 amino acids. About this clone itself: Its matching antigen is unknown.

The J gene is TRBJ2-5, the V gene TRBV5-6, with D tentatively TRBD2 (5 bases). Sequencing used peripheral blood, obtained on day 0 of AZD1222 vaccination. The TCR sequence derives from an adult in good health. The CDR3 reads CASSDGVNQETQYF. CDR3 nucleotide sequence: TGTGCCAGCAGCGACGGGGTCAACCAAGAGACCCAGTACTTC.